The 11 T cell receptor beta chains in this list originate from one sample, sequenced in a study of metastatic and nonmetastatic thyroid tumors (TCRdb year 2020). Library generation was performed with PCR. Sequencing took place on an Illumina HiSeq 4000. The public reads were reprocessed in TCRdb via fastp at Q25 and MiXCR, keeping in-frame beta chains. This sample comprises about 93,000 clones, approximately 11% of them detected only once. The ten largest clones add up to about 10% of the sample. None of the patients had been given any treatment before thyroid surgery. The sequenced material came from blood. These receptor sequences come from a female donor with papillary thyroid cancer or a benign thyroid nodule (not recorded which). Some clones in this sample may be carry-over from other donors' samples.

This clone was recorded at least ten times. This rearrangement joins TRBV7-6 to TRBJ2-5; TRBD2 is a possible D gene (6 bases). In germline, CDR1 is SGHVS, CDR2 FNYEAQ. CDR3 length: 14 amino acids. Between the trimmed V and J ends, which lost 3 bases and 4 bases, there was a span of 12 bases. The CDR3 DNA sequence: TGTGCCAGCAGCTTGGGGGGATTGGGAGAGACCCAGTACTTC. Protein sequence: CASSLGGLGETQYF. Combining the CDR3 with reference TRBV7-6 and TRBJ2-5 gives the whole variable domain GAGVSQSPRYKVTKRGQDVALRCDPISGHVSLYWYRQALGQGPEFLTYFNYEAQQDKSGLPNDRFSAERPEGSISTLTIQRTEQRDSAMYRCASSLGGLGETQYFGPGTRLLVL.

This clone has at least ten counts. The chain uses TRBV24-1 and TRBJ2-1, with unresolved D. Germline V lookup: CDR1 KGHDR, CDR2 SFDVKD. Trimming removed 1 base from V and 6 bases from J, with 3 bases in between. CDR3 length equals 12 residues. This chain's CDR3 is CATSDFGNEQFF. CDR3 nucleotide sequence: TGTGCCACCAGTGATTTCGGCAATGAGCAGTTCTTC.

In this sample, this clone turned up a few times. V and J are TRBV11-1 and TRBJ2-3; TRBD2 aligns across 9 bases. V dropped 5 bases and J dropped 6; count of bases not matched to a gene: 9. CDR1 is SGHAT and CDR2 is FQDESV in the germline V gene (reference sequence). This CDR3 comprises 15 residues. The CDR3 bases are TGTGCCAGCAGCACACGGACTAGCGCGGAGGATACGCAGTATTTT. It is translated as CASSTRTSAEDTQYF.

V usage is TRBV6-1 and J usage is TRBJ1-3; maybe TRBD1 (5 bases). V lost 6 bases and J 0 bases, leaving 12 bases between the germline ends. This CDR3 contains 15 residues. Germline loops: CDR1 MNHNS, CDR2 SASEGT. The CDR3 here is CASSDPRGSGNTIYF. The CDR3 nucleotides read TGTGCCAGCAGCGACCCTAGGGGCTCTGGAAACACCATATATTTT.

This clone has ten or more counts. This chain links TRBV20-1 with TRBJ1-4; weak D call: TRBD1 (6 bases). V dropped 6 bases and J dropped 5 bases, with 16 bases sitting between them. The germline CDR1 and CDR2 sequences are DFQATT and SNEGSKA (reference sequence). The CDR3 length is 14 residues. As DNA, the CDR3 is TGCAGTGCCGGGACGGGGGGCCTAAATGAAAAACTGTTTTTT. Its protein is CSAGTGGLNEKLFF.

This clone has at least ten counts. In DNA form, the CDR3 reads TGCGCCAGCAGCTGGGCACCGGGACTAGCGGGAGATGAGCAGTTCTTC. Translated, it gives CASSWAPGLAGDEQFF. The chain links TRBV5-1 to TRBJ2-1, with 14 bases lining up with TRBD2. The CDR3 sequence is 16 residues long. Per germline, CDR1 SGHRS and CDR2 YFSETQ. The V gene end was trimmed by 3 bases and the J gene end by 8 bases; junction bases not matched to a gene: 7. The full variable domain, in which reference TRBV5-1 and TRBJ2-1 provide the parts outside the CDR3, is KAGVTQTPRYLIKTRGQQVTLSCSPISGHRSVSWYQQTPGQGLQFLFEYFSETQRNKGNFPGRFSGRQFSNSRSEMNVSTLELGDSALYLCASSWAPGLAGDEQFFGPGTRLTVL.

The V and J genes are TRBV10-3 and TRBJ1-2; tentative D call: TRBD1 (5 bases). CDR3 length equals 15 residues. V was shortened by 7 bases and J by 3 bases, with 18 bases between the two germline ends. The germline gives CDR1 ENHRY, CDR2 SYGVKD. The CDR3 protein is CAITDRLGLDYGYTF. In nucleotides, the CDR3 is TGTGCCATCACTGATCGTCTGGGGCTAGACTATGGCTACACCTTC.

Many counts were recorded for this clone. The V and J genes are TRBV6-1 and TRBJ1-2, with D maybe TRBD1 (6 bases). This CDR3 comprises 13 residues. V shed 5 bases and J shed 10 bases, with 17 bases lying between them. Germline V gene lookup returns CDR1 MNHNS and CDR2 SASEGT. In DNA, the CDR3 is TGTGCCAGCAGTTCACCGGGGGCCTTCCTCTACACCTTC. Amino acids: CASSSPGAFLYTF.

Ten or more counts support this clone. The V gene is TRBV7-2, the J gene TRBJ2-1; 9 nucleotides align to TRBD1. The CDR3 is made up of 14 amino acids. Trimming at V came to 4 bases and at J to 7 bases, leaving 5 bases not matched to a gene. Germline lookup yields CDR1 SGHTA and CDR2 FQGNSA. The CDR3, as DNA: TGTGCCAGCAGCTCGTGGACAGGGGCGAATGAGCAGTTCTTC. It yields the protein CASSSWTGANEQFF.

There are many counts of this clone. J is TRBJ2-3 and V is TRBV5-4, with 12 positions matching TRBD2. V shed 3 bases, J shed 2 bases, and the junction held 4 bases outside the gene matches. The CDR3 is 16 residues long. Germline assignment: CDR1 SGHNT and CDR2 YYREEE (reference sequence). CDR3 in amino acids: CASSSWTSGITDTQYF. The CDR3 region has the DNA TGTGCCAGCAGCTCATGGACTAGCGGGATCACAGATACGCAGTATTTT.

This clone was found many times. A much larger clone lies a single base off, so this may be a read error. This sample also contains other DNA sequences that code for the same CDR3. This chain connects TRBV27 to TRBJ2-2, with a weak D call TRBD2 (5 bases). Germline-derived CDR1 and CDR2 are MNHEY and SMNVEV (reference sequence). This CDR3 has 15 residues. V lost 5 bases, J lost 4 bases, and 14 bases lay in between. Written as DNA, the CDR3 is TGTGCCAGCAGTAATGAGGGTACCGGCACCGGGGAGCTGTTTTTT. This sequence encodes CASSNEGTGTGELFF.